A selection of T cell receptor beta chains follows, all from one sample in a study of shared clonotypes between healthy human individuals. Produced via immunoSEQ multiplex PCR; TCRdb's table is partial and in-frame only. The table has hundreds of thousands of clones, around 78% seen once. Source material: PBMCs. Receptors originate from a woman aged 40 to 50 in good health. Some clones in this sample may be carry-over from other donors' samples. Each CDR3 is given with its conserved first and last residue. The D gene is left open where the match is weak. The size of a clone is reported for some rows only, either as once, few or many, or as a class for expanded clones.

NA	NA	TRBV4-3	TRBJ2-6	CASSQSGGSGANVLTF	TGCGCCAGCAGCCAGAGTGGAGGTTCCGGGGCCAACGTCCTGACTTTC
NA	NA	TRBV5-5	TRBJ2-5	CASSLGGTGWETQYF	TGTGCCAGCAGCTTGGGGGGAACTGGATGGGAGACCCAGTACTTC
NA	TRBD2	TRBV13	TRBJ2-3	CASSLGLAAGTDTQYF	TGTGCCAGCAGCTTGGGACTAGCGGCGGGCACAGATACGCAGTATTTT
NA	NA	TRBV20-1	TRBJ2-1	CSASPEAEQFF	TGCAGTGCTAGTCCTGAGGCTGAGCAGTTCTTC
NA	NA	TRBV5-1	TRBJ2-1	CASSLPFGSLVSYNEQFF	TGCGCCAGCAGCTTACCGTTTGGTAGTTTGGTATCCTACAATGAGCAGTTCTTC
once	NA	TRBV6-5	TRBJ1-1	CASKGTEAFF	TGTGCCAGCAAAGGCACTGAAGCTTTCTTT
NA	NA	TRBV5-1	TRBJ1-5	CASSLEAGNQPQHF	TGCGCCAGCAGCTTGGAGGCAGGCAATCAGCCCCAGCATTTT
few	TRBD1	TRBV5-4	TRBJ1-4	CASSQGQGQGFEKLFF	TGTGCCAGCAGCCAGGGCCAGGGACAGGGGTTTGAAAAACTGTTTTTT
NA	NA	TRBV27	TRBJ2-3	CASSLEDTQYF	TGTGCCAGCAGTTTAGAAGATACGCAGTATTTT
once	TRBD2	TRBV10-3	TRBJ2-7	CAISIAGVETEQYF	TGTGCCATCAGTATAGCGGGAGTGGAAACCGAGCAGTACTTC
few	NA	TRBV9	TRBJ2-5	CASSANNGPGETQYF	TGTGCCAGCAGCGCCAACAATGGGCCGGGAGAGACCCAGTACTTC
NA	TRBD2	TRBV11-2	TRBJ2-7	CASSLERGAGEQYF	TGTGCCAGCAGCTTAGAGCGGGGGGCGGGAGAGCAGTACTTC
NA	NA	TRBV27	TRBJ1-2	CASRNNDRYGYTF	TGTGCCAGCCGGAACAACGACCGCTATGGCTACACCTTC
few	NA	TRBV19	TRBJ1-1	CASRDRTEAFF	TGTGCCAGTAGGGACAGAACTGAAGCTTTCTTT
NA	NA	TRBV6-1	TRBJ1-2	CASSEQGTLANYGYTF	TGTGCCAGCAGTGAACAAGGAACACTAGCTAACTATGGCTACACCTTC
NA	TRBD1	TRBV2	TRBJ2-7	CASSETGDRGEQYF	TGTGCCAGCAGTGAGACTGGGGACAGGGGCGAGCAGTACTTC
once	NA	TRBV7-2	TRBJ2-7	CASSLVVGGPYEQYF	TGTGCCAGCAGCTTAGTGGTCGGGGGGCCCTACGAGCAGTACTTC
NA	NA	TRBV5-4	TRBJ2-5	CASTRDSEETQYF	TGTGCCAGCACGCGGGATTCAGAAGAGACCCAGTACTTC
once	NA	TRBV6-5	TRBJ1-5	CASSPDGNQPQHF	TGTGCCAGCAGCCCCGACGGGAATCAGCCCCAGCATTTT
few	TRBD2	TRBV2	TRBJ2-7	CASRLLAGVAYEQYF	TGTGCCAGCAGACTGCTAGCGGGAGTTGCCTACGAGCAGTACTTC
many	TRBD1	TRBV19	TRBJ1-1	CASSRDRRTEAFF	TGTGCCAGTAGCAGGGACAGGCGCACTGAAGCTTTCTTT
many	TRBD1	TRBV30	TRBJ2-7	CAWGDRVFDEQYF	TGTGCCTGGGGAGACAGGGTATTCGACGAGCAGTACTTC
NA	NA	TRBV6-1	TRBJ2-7	CASGGGAGTSYEQYF	TGTGCCAGCGGGGGCGGGGCAGGGACGTCCTACGAGCAGTACTTC
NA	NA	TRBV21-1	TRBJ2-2	CASSGSGVNTGELFF	TGTGCCAGCAGCGGCAGCGGGGTCAACACCGGGGAGCTGTTTTTT
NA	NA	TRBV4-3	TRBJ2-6	CASSQGARNGANVLTF	TGCGCCAGCAGCCAAGGAGCGAGGAACGGGGCCAACGTCCTGACTTTC
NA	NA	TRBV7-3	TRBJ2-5	CASSLTREETQYF	TGTGCCAGCAGCTTAACCAGGGAAGAGACCCAGTACTTC